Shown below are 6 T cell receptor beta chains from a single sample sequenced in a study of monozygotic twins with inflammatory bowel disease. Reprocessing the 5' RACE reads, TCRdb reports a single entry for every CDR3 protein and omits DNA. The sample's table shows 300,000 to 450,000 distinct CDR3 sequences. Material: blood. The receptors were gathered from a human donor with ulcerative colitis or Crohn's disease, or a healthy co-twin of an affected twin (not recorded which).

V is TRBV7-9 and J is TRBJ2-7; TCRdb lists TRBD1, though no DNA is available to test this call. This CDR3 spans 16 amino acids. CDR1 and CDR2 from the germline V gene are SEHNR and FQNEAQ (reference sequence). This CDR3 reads CASSPGPDRGQQGQYF.

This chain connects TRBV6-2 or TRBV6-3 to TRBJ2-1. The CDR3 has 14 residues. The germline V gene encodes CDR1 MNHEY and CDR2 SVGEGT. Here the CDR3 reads CASSYQLTPYEQFF.

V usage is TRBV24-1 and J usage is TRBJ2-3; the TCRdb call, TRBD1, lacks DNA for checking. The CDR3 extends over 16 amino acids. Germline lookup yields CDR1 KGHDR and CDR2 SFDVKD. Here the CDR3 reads CATSDPTGDGTDTQYF.

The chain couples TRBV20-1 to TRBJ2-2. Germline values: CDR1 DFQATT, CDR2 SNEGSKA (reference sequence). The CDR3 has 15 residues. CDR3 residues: CSARDPWSRTGELFF.

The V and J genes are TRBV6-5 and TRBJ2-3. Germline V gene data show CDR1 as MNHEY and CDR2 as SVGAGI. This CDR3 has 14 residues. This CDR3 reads CASSYSPNTDTQYF.

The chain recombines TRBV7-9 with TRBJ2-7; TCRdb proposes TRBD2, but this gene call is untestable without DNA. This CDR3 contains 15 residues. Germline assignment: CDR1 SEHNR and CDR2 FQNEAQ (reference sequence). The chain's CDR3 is CASSFGGRGVNEQYF.